This TCR beta chain stems from a study of cytomegalovirus exposure and HLA in healthy donors. This CDR3 contains 17 residues. The germline V gene has CDR1 MGHDK and CDR2 SYGVNS. Trimming took 3 bases from V and 0 from J, leaving 18 bases between them. Researchers ran the PCR with 60 Vbeta and 13 Jbeta primers. Repertoires were generated with immunoSEQ multiplex PCR, while TCRdb's copy carries only in-frame clones and drops some. The sample records roughly 250,000 clones, under 80% being singletons. Donors consisted of healthy bone marrow donors. To note about this clone: The antigen remains undetermined.

Regarding the study as a whole: The authors later found TCR association rates varying by HLA locus, with DRB1 most and HLA-C fewest. Researchers reportedly found TCR beta sequences accurately predicted most subjects' HLA-A and HLA-B alleles. V- and J-gene trimming of TCR beta was linked (in a later analysis) to a missense DCLRE1C variant.

The chain carries TRBV25-1 and TRBJ2-7; D might be TRBD2 (6 bases). The sequencing sample was made of PBMCs. This TCR derives from a female donor in good health and CMV-seronegative. The CDR3 coding sequence is TGTGCCAGCAGTGACACCCTGGAGGGCCCCGCCTCCTACGAGCAGTACTTC. This codes for CASSDTLEGPASYEQYF.